This entry lists 2 T cell receptor beta chains sequenced from one sample in a study of OX40 agonist ivuxolimab in advanced cancers. This table comes from immunoSEQ multiplex PCR, and its TCRdb copy is limited to in-frame clones, with some not included. This table has some 60,000 clones, more than 75% appearing once. Sequenced material: CD4+ or CD8+ T cells sorted from blood, taken in a trial of the OX40 agonist ivuxolimab. The receptors stem from an adult with an advanced solid tumor such as melanoma, head and neck, liver or kidney cancer.

The V gene is TRBV6-1, the J gene TRBJ2-3; D possibly corresponds to TRBD1 (6 bases). V lost 4 bases and J lost 5, with 10 bases in between. CDR1 and CDR2 (germline): MNHNS, SASEGT. The CDR3 consists of 13 residues. The CDR3 protein is CASSVLQGDTQYF. CDR3 bases: TGTGCCAGCAGTGTTTTACAGGGAGATACGCAGTATTTT.

CDR3 DNA: TGCAGCGCCGATGACAGGGCAACTGAAAAACTGTTTTTT. It yields the protein CSADDRATEKLFF. This rearrangement joins TRBV29-1 to TRBJ1-4; 7 nucleotides align to TRBD1. Germline V gene lookup returns CDR1 SQVTM and CDR2 ANQGSEA. This CDR3 contains 13 residues. Losses at the gene ends were 7 bases for V and 7 bases for J; bases not matched to a gene: 9.